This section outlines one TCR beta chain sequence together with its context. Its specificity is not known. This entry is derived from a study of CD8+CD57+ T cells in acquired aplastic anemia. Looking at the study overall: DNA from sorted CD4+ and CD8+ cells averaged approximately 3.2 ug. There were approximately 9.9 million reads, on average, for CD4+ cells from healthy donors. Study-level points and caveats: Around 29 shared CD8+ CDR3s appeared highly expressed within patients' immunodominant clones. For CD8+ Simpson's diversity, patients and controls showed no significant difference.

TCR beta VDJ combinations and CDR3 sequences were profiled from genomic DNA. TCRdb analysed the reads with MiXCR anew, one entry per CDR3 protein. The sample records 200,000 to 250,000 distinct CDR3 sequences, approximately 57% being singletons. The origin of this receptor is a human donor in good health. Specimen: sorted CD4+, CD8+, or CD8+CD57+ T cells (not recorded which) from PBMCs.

The CDR3 sequence is CSARPGTRVAEQYF. CDR3 nucleotides: TGCAGTGCTAGGCCCGGGACTAGAGTCGCCGAGCAGTACTTC. The chain links TRBV20-1 to TRBJ2-7; 8 nucleotides match TRBD2. CDR3 length: 14 amino acids. Germline V lookup: CDR1 DFQATT, CDR2 SNEGSKA (reference sequence). With 3 bases clipped from V and 6 bases from J, the junction kept 10 bases outside the gene matches.